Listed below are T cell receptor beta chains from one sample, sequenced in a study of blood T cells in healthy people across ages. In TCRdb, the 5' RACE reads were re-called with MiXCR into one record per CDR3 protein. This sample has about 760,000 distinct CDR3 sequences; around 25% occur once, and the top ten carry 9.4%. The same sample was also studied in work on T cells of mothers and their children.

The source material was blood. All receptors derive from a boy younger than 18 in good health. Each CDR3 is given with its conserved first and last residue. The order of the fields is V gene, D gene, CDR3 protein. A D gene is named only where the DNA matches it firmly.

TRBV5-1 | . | CASSLDTEINEQFF
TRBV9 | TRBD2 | CASSSRGGVDTQYF
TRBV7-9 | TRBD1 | CASSENRDRENEQFF
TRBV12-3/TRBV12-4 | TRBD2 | CASTNKLAGGPFLISDTQYF
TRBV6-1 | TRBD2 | CASRRTGTSGPNEQFF
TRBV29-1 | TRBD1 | CSVGLRDRGYEQYF
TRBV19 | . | CASSSPRRGNTEAFF
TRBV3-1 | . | CASNSPGQGADTQYF
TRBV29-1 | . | CSVPVWMPRGYYEQYF
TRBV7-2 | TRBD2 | CASSREAEETQYF
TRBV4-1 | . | CASSQADRFYEQYF
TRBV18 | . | CASSPPLVRVPYEQYF
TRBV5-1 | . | CASSLDRFPYEQYF
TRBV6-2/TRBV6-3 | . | CASSSEDWIYTQYF
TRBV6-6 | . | CASSYSNDRNTYEQYF
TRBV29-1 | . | CSVDAGSSYEQYF
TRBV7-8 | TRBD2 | CASSSRVASGTNYNEQFF
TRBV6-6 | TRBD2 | CASSYSSSGGRETQYF
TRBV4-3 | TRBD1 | CASSHLGQGYGYTF
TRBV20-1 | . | CSAREPGASDTQYF
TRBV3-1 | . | CASSQSVAYEQYF
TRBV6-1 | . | CASSLTASSTDTQYF
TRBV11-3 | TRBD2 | CASSHTSGESNTGELFF